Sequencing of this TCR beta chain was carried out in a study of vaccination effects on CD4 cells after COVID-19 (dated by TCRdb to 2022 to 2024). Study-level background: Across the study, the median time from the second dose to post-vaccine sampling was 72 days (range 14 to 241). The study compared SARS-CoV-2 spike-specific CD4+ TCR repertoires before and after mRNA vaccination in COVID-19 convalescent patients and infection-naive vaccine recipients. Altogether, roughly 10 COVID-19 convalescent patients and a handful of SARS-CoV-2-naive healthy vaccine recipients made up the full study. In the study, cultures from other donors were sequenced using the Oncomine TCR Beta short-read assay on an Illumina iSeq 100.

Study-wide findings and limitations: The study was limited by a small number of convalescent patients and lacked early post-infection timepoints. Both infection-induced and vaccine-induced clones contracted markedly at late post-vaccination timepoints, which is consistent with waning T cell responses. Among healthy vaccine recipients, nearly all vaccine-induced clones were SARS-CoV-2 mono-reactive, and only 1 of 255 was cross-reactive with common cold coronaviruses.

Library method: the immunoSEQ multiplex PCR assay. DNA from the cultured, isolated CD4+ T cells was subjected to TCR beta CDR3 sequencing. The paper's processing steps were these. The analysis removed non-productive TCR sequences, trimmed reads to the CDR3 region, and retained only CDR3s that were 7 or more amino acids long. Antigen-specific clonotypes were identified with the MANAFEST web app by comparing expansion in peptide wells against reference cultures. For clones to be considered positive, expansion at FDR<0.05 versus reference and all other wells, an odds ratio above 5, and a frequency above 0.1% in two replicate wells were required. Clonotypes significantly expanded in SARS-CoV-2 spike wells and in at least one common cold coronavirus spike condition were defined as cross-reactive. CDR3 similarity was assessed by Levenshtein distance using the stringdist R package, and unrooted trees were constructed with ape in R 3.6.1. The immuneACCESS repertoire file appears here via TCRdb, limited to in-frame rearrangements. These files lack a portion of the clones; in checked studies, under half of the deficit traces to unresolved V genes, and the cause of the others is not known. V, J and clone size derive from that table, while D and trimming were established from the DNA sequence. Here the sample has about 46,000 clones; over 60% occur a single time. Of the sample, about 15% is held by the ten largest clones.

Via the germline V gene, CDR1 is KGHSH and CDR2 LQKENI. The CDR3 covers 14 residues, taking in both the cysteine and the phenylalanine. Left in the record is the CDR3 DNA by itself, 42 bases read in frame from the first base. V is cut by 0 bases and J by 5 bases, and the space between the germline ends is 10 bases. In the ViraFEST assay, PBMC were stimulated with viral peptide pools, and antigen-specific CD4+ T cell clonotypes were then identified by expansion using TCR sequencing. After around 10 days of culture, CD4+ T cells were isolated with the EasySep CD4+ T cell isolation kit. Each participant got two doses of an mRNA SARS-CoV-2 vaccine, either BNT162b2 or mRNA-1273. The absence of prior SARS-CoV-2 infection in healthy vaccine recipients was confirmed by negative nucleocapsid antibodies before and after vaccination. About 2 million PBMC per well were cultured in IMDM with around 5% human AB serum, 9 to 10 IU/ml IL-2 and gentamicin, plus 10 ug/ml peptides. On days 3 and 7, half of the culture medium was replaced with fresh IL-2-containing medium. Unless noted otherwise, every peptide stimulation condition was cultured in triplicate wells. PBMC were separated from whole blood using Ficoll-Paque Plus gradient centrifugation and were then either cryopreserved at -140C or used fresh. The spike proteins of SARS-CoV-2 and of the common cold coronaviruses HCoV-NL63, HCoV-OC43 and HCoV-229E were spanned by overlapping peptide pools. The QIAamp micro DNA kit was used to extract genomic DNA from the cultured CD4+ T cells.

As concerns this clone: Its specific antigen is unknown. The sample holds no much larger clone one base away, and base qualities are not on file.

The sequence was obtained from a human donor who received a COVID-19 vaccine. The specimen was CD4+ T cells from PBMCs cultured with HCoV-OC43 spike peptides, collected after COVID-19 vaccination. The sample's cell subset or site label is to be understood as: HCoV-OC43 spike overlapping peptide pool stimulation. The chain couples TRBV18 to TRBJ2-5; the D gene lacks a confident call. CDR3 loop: CASSPPSLEETQYF. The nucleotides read TGTGCCAGCTCACCACCAAGCCTGGAGGAGACCCAGTACTTC.